Below, 26 T cell receptor beta chains from the same sample are listed, as sequenced in a study of blood T cell repertoires in COVID-19 (TCRdb year 2020). Library preparation used the immunoSEQ multiplex PCR assay. Not all clones reach the TCRdb copy of this immuneACCESS table, which keeps in-frame sequences only. Checked studies attribute under half of the gap to unresolved V genes and leave the rest unexplained. Counted in this sample were about 160,000 clones; approximately 86% of them appeared once. The ten largest clonotypes hold 6.5% to 7.5% of the sample. The sample consisted of peripheral blood. All receptors come from a man older than 75 with COVID-19, enrolled during active disease.

The chain carries TRBV4-2 and TRBJ1-1; the match to TRBD1 covers 8 bases. Germline CDR1 and CDR2: LGHNA and YNFKEQ. The CDR3 has 19 amino acids. The V segment lost 0 bases and the J segment 6 bases; nucleotides outside the gene matches: 18. CDR3 nucleotides: TGTGCCAGCAGCCAAGAAGGTCAAGACAGGGGATACACGTTGGCTGAAGCTTTCTTT. This translates into CASSQEGQDRGYTLAEAFF.

The V and J genes are TRBV2 and TRBJ1-1; no definite D call. Germline-derived CDR1 and CDR2 are SNHLY and FYNNEI. Trimming took off 8 bases at V and 4 bases at J, with 17 bases between the two ends. This CDR3 is 14 amino acids long. CDR3 amino acids: CASRVEVSSTEAFF. The CDR3 DNA sequence: TGTGCCAGCCGAGTAGAGGTCAGCAGCACTGAAGCTTTCTTT. Full variable domain (rest looked up from reference TRBV2 and TRBJ1-1): EPEVTQTPSHQVTQMGQEVILRCVPISNHLYFYWYRQILGQKVEFLVSFYNNEISEKSEIFDDQFSVERPDGSNFTLKIRSTKLEDSAMYFCASRVEVSSTEAFFGQGTRLTVV.

J is TRBJ2-7 and V is TRBV6-5; 7 bases fit TRBD2. The CDR3 sequence is 14 residues long. Looked up from germline, CDR1 is MNHEY and CDR2 is SVGAGI. V was clipped by 4 bases and J by 5 bases; unmatched bases: 8. CDR3 sequence (DNA): TGTGCCAGCAGTTTAAGCGGGAAGAGGAACGAGCAGTACTTC. This codes for CASSLSGKRNEQYF.

The V and J genes are TRBV28 and TRBJ1-2, with 12 bases aligning to TRBD1. In germline, CDR1 is MDHEN, CDR2 SYDVKM. V trimming: 4 bases; J trimming: 8 bases; junction bases outside the gene matches: 8. This CDR3 spans 15 amino acids. The CDR3 reads CASSSPGQGADGYTF. The CDR3 region has the DNA TGTGCCAGCAGTTCTCCGGGACAGGGGGCGGACGGCTACACCTTC.

This clone was observed once. The chain uses TRBV3-1 (or the pseudogene TRBV3-2) and TRBJ2-7, with TRBD2 matching over 9 bases. Germline values: CDR1 LGHDT, CDR2 YNNKEL (reference sequence). V shed 1 base and J 4 bases; nucleotides not matched to a gene: 5. The CDR3 totals 15 residues. The CDR3 DNA reads TGTGCCAGCAGCCAAGGGGCGGGGGGGAGGTACGAGCAGTACTTC. Protein: CASSQGAGGRYEQYF.

This chain connects TRBV10-3 to TRBJ2-1, with D possibly TRBD2 on 5 matching bases. The CDR3 covers 13 residues. Trimming stripped 10 bases from V and 8 bases from J, with 18 bases between. Per germline, CDR1 ENHRY and CDR2 SYGVKD. CDR3 DNA sequence: TGTGCCACCGCCACAGTCGGGGTAGATGAGCAGTTCTTC. Protein product: CATATVGVDEQFF.

In nucleotides, the CDR3 is TGTGCCAGCAGCCCTGGACAGGCCGGGTGGGAGCAGTACTTC. Its protein product is CASSPGQAGWEQYF. V gene TRBV5-5 combines with J gene TRBJ2-7; TRBD1 aligns across 7 bases. CDR1 is SGHKS and CDR2 is YYEKEE in the germline V gene (reference sequence). Trimming at V came to 4 bases and at J to 7 bases, leaving 11 bases not matched to a gene. The CDR3 is made up of 14 amino acids.

The chain carries TRBV5-6 and TRBJ1-1; 8 nucleotides line up with TRBD1. The CDR3 sequence is 14 residues long. In germline, CDR1 is SGHDT, CDR2 YYEEEE. Trimming cost V 3 bases and J 2 bases; bases outside gene matches: 3. The CDR3 nucleotides are TGTGCCAGCAGCTGGCAGGGGGCAAACACTGAAGCTTTCTTT. Protein product: CASSWQGANTEAFF.

The table lists this clone with a few counts. The chain combines TRBV27 with TRBJ1-5; 9 positions match TRBD1. The CDR3 has 16 amino acids. The germline V gene has CDR1 MNHEY and CDR2 SMNVEV (reference sequence). The trim removed 4 bases at V and 2 bases at J, leaving 6 bases unmatched. In DNA, the CDR3 is TGTGCCAGCAGTTCTTTCCGACAGGGGGGCAATCAGCCCCAGCATTTT. Its protein product is CASSSFRQGGNQPQHF.

This chain links TRBV6-5 with TRBJ1-5; TRBD1 matches at 9 bases. The length of the CDR3 is 15 residues. The ends lost 8 bases at V and 1 base at J; junction bases unmatched: 6. Germline CDR1 MNHEY, CDR2 SVGAGI. CDR3 region: CASRRGQGSNQPQHF. CDR3 nucleotide sequence: TGTGCCAGCCGGAGGGGACAGGGAAGCAATCAGCCCCAGCATTTT.

V is TRBV7-8 and J is TRBJ1-2, with D hard to call. Germline V gene sequence: CDR1 SGHVS, CDR2 FQNEAQ. CDR3 size: 15 residues. Trimming left V 4 bases short and J 4 bases short, with 16 bases between. This CDR3 reads CASSSGILRGYGYTF. As DNA, the CDR3 is TGTGCCAGCAGCTCCGGAATACTCCGGGGCTATGGCTACACCTTC. Full variable domain (outside the CDR3, taken from reference TRBV7-8 and TRBJ1-2): GAGVSQSPRYKVAKRGQDVALRCDPISGHVSLFWYQQALGQGPEFLTYFQNEAQLDKSGLPSDRFFAERPEGSVSTLKIQRTQQEDSAVYLCASSSGILRGYGYTFGSGTRLTVV.

The DNA for the CDR3 is TGTGCCAGTAGTATGGACAGGGATTTCCTGGGGGCTTTCTTT. This codes for CASSMDRDFLGAFF. The V call is TRBV19, the J call TRBJ1-1; TRBD1 agrees at 8 bases. The CDR3 sequence is 14 residues long. Germline lookup yields CDR1 LNHDA and CDR2 SQIVND (reference sequence). J lost 11 bases, V lost 3 bases, and 11 bases had no gene match.

The rearrangement links TRBV14 to TRBJ1-2; 8 nucleotides agree with TRBD1. Germline V gene sequence: CDR1 SGHDN, CDR2 FVKESK. The CDR3 loop spans 15 amino acids. V was clipped by 3 bases and J by 3 bases; unmatched bases: 6. CDR3: CASSQRQGAHYGYTF. The CDR3 DNA reads as TGTGCCAGCAGCCAGAGGCAGGGGGCCCACTATGGCTACACCTTC.

This clone was recorded only once. This chain uses TRBV5-6 with TRBJ2-5; TRBD2 matches 7 bases. The length of the CDR3 is 13 residues. J was trimmed by 4 bases and V by 6 bases; bases with no gene match: 6. The germline V gene has CDR1 SGHDT and CDR2 YYEEEE. The DNA for the CDR3 is TGTGCCAGCACCTTACGCGGGGGAGAGACCCAGTACTTC. It translates to CASTLRGGETQYF.

The CDR3: CATPDRPGGTNEKLFF. The CDR3 DNA reads TGTGCCACCCCGGACAGGCCGGGAGGGACTAATGAAAAACTGTTTTTT. V and J are TRBV7-9 and TRBJ1-4; 7 bases agree with TRBD1. The CDR3 spans 16 residues. Losses at the gene ends were 10 bases for V and 2 bases for J; bases not matched to a gene: 13. CDR1 is SEHNR, CDR2 FQNEAQ, per germline (reference sequence).

About this clone: Other nucleotide sequences from this sample produce the same CDR3. The V and J genes are TRBV2 and TRBJ1-1; D uncertain. V shed 2 bases and J shed 1 base, with 5 bases lying between them. CDR3 length equals 13 residues. The germline CDR1 and CDR2 sequences are SNHLY and FYNNEI. CDR3 nucleotides: TGTGCCAGCAGTGAACTAGAGAACACTGAAGCTTTCTTT. Translation gives CASSELENTEAFF.

Only a few counts were recorded for this clone. V and J are TRBV6-5 and TRBJ1-5, with TRBD1 identical over 7 bases. CDR1 is MNHEY, CDR2 SVGAGI, per germline. V gave up 6 bases and J gave up 5 bases; unmatched junction bases: 10. The CDR3 consists of 15 residues. The CDR3, as DNA: TGTGCCAGCAGGGGGACAGCTGGTTTTGATCAGCCCCAGCATTTT. Its protein product is CASRGTAGFDQPQHF.

V gene TRBV20-1 combines with J gene TRBJ2-1; D uncertain. The CDR3 totals 11 residues. Trimming removed 1 base at V and 9 bases at J, with 7 bases between. CDR1 and CDR2 (germline): DFQATT, SNEGSKA (reference sequence). For the CDR3, the DNA is TGCAGTGCTAGAGGAGCGCGTGAGCAGTTCTTC. It translates to CSARGAREQFF.

The chain links TRBV3-1 (or the pseudogene TRBV3-2) to TRBJ1-2; D possibly corresponds to TRBD1 (5 bases). The CDR3 loop spans 16 amino acids. V was shortened by 2 bases and J by 4 bases, with 17 bases between the two germline ends. Germline V gene data show CDR1 as LGHDT and CDR2 as YNNKEL (reference sequence). CDR3 DNA: TGTGCCAGCAGCCAACGGAGCGGGGCCAGGGTCTATGGCTACACCTTC. Encoded protein: CASSQRSGARVYGYTF.

This chain links TRBV28 with TRBJ1-4; D might be TRBD1 (5 bases). The V end was cut by 7 bases, the J end by 9 bases, with 21 bases between. Germline values: CDR1 MDHEN, CDR2 SYDVKM. The CDR3 runs to 15 residues. The CDR3 spells CASNRADSLGKKLFF. CDR3 DNA sequence: TGTGCCAGCAACCGGGCCGACAGCCTTGGAAAAAAACTGTTTTTT.

This chain connects TRBV5-1 to TRBJ1-1; maybe TRBD1 (5 bases). The V end was cut by 2 bases, the J end by 11 bases, with 19 bases between. CDR3 length: 14 amino acids. Germline CDR1 and CDR2: SGHRS and YFSETQ. The CDR3 sequence: CASSLGRVGQEAFF. DNA for the CDR3: TGCGCCAGCAGCTTAGGCAGGGTCGGTCAGGAGGCTTTCTTT.

J is TRBJ1-5 and V is TRBV21-1; TRBD1, as called in the table, went unchecked against the DNA. TRBV21-1 is assigned pseudogene status. This CDR3 comprises 17 residues. The DNA of the CDR3 is TGTGCCAGCAGCAAATGTGGCGGCAGGGGGGCCGATCAGCCCCAGCATTTT. It specifies CASSKCGGRGADQPQHF.

The rearrangement joins TRBV6-1 to TRBJ1-5; 7 bases map to TRBD1. J lost 7 bases, V lost 2 bases, and 5 bases had no gene match. The CDR3 spans 14 residues. Germline values: CDR1 MNHNS, CDR2 SASEGT. The CDR3 loop is CASSERQGAQPQHF. CDR3 nucleotides: TGTGCCAGCAGTGAACGACAGGGAGCCCAGCCCCAGCATTTT.

This clone was seen a handful of times. The V gene is TRBV6-6, the J gene TRBJ2-5; 10 bases align to TRBD2. The ends lost 0 bases at V and 1 base at J; junction bases unmatched: 2. The CDR3 consists of 16 residues. Per germline, CDR1 MNHNY and CDR2 SVGAGI (reference sequence). The CDR3 loop reads CASSYSASGGQETQYF. The CDR3 DNA sequence: TGTGCCAGCAGTTACTCGGCTAGCGGGGGCCAAGAGACCCAGTACTTC.

The CDR3 loop reads CASSLGQSNYGYTF. The CDR3 DNA is TGCGCCAGCAGCTTGGGGCAGTCTAACTATGGCTACACCTTC. This chain connects TRBV5-1 to TRBJ1-2; no firm D call. The V end was cut by 0 bases, the J end by 0 bases, with 6 bases between. The CDR3 is 14 amino acids. The germline V gene encodes CDR1 SGHRS and CDR2 YFSETQ.

The genes are TRBV7-2 and TRBJ1-2; no clear D gene. Germline loops: CDR1 SGHTA, CDR2 FQGNSA. V was trimmed by 0 bases and J by 7 bases, leaving 18 bases between them. The CDR3 totals 16 residues. The CDR3 spells CASSLAEQRRGSGYTF. The CDR3, as DNA: TGTGCCAGCAGCTTAGCGGAACAGCGGCGGGGTTCTGGCTACACCTTC.